Listed below are T cell receptor beta chains from one sample, sequenced in a study of naive and memory T cell subsets. TCRdb itself ran the UMI-ligation and nested PCR reads through MiXCR, one entry per CDR3 protein. The data hold 150,000 or so distinct CDR3 sequences, with about a sixth observed a single time. Sequencing was carried out using naive CD4+ T cells from blood. These receptor sequences come from a human donor in good health. Both conserved end residues are part of each CDR3. The order of the fields is clone size, J gene, V gene, D gene, CDR3 DNA, CDR3 protein. A D gene is named only where the DNA matches it firmly. Size is omitted from some rows. Given values are once, few, many or a class for expanded clones.

>NA|TRBJ2-3|TRBV7-2|NA
TGTGCCAGCAGCTTAGGAGGAAACCCCACAGATACGCAGTATTTT
CASSLGGNPTDTQYF
>NA|TRBJ2-1|TRBV19|NA
TGTGCCAGTACTAAAGATACCGAAGGACCGCACTACAATGAGCAGTTCTTC
CASTKDTEGPHYNEQFF
>NA|TRBJ2-4|TRBV12-3/TRBV12-4|TRBD2
TGTGCCAGCAGTTTCGCACTAGCGGGAGTCGAGAACATTCAGTACTTC
CASSFALAGVENIQYF
>many|TRBJ2-7|TRBV10-3|NA
TGTGCCATCAAATCAACTAGCTCCTACGAGCAGTACTTC
CAIKSTSSYEQYF
>many|TRBJ2-3|TRBV12-3/TRBV12-4|NA
TGTGCCAGCAGTTTGGCCGGGACCACAGATACGCAGTATTTT
CASSLAGTTDTQYF
>NA|TRBJ2-1|TRBV11-1|TRBD2
TGTGCCAGCAGCTTGAATCCTAGCGGCCACAGGAGTGAGCAGTTCTTC
CASSLNPSGHRSEQFF
>NA|TRBJ2-7|TRBV7-2|TRBD2
TGTGCCAGCAGCAAAGGACTAGACTACGAGCAGTACTTC
CASSKGLDYEQYF
>few|TRBJ2-7|TRBV6-1|NA
TGTGCCAGCGAGCCTTCGACTGGTTATTACGAGCAGTACTTC
CASEPSTGYYEQYF
>few|TRBJ2-5|TRBV24-1|NA
TGTGCCACCAGTGATGAGCCCCTCGGGGAGACCCAGTACTTC
CATSDEPLGETQYF
>NA|TRBJ1-5|TRBV14|NA
TGTGCCAGCAGCCAAGGGACAGCTACCGCCAGAAAGCGCTTATATAGCAATCAGCCCCAGCATTTT
CASSQGTATARKRLYSNQPQHF
>few|TRBJ2-7|TRBV10-2|TRBD1
TGCGCCAGCAGTGACCCAGGACAGGGGGCGCCTGTCGAGCAGTACTTC
CASSDPGQGAPVEQYF
>few|TRBJ2-1|TRBV4-3|NA
TGCGCCAGCAGCCAAGCTCTATTCCGCAATGAGCAGTTCTTC
CASSQALFRNEQFF
>NA|TRBJ2-7|TRBV5-1|TRBD2
TGCGCCAGCAGCGTGGGACTAGCGCGACCTACTTACGAGCAGTACTTC
CASSVGLARPTYEQYF
>NA|TRBJ1-4|TRBV2|NA
TGTGCCAGCAGTTATAATGAAAAACTGTTTTTT
CASSYNEKLFF
>few|TRBJ1-5|TRBV12-3/TRBV12-4|NA
TGTGCCAGCAGTTTAAACAGGGAAGGTGGTCAGCCCCAGCATTTT
CASSLNREGGQPQHF
>NA|TRBJ2-1|TRBV29-1|NA
TGCAGCGTTGAAGGCCACCAGGGGAATGAGCAGTTCTTC
CSVEGHQGNEQFF
>NA|TRBJ1-1|TRBV20-1|NA
TGCAGTGCTAGTTCCGAGCCTGAAGCTTTCTTT
CSASSEPEAFF
>few|TRBJ1-1|TRBV3-1|NA
TGTGCCAGCAGCCAACCGGTTGGGAACACTGAAGCTTTCTTT
CASSQPVGNTEAFF
>NA|TRBJ2-7|TRBV30|NA
TGTGCCCGAACCCGTACAGGGGAGGGTTTGGGTTCCGAGCAGTACTTC
CARTRTGEGLGSEQYF
>few|TRBJ2-6|TRBV28|TRBD1
TGTGCCAGCAGTTCTCCCCAGGGGGTCCCTGGGGCCAACGTCCTGACTTTC
CASSSPQGVPGANVLTF
>NA|TRBJ2-7|TRBV20-1|NA
TGCAGTGCCAGGCCGCAGTTCCGGAGCGAGCAGTACTTC
CSARPQFRSEQYF
>NA|TRBJ2-4|TRBV28|NA
TGTGCCAGCAGTTTATTTAGGGGGGGGACCGCAGAAAACATTCAGTACTTC
CASSLFRGGTAENIQYF
>few|TRBJ2-7|TRBV6-5|NA
TGTGCCAGCAGTTACTCGATGCCGGGGGTTGGTGAGCAGTACTTC
CASSYSMPGVGEQYF
>few|TRBJ2-3|TRBV5-1|NA
TGCGCCAGCGGACAAAGCCACAGCACAGATACGCAGTATTTT
CASGQSHSTDTQYF
>NA|TRBJ2-1|TRBV28|NA
TGTGCCAGCAGCCCCGGGGGGCCGCTATCCGGGGAGCAGTTCTTC
CASSPGGPLSGEQFF
>few|TRBJ1-1|TRBV6-2/TRBV6-3|NA
TGTGCCAGCAGGGCGGGGGGCAGGGCCCAGACTGAAGCTTTCTTT
CASRAGGRAQTEAFF
>few|TRBJ2-1|TRBV14|TRBD1
TGTGCCAGCCGGAAGACAGGGTCGGGATTCAATGAGCAGTTCTTC
CASRKTGSGFNEQFF
>few|TRBJ2-2|TRBV7-9|NA
TGTGCCAGCAGCCCCCTAGGGCAGCGGGCGTTAACCGGGGAGCTGTTTTTT
CASSPLGQRALTGELFF
>few|TRBJ2-1|TRBV19|TRBD2
TGTGCCAGTAAGGAGACTAGCGGGTCGGGGGTTAATGAGCAGTTCTTC
CASKETSGSGVNEQFF
>NA|TRBJ2-7|TRBV12-3/TRBV12-4|TRBD2
TGTGCCAGCAGTCATTCTAGCGGAAGCTACGAGCAGTACTTC
CASSHSSGSYEQYF
>NA|TRBJ1-4|TRBV12-3/TRBV12-4|NA
TGTGCCAGCACCGAGGACAGCCTCAATGAAAAACTGTTTTTT
CASTEDSLNEKLFF
>NA|TRBJ2-3|TRBV5-4|TRBD2
TGTGCCAGCAGCCCGCTCCCCCTGCAGCGGGGGGAGGGAGATACGCAGTATTTT
CASSPLPLQRGEGDTQYF
>NA|TRBJ2-7|TRBV12-3/TRBV12-4|NA
TGTGCCAGCAGCTTGGGGGCACAAGTACCCTTAGGGTTC
CASSLGAQVPLGF
>few|TRBJ2-6|TRBV2|NA
TGTGCCAGCAGTGGGAGATCTGGGGCCAACGTCCTGACTTTC
CASSGRSGANVLTF
>few|TRBJ2-1|TRBV20-1|NA
TGCAGTGCTCACGCATACAATGAGCAGTTCTTC
CSAHAYNEQFF
>few|TRBJ2-7|TRBV7-2|NA
TGTGCCAGCAGCTTAGCCCCCGGTTTCTCTCTCTACGAGCAGTACTTC
CASSLAPGFSLYEQYF
>NA|TRBJ2-1|TRBV18|TRBD1
TGTGCCAGCTCACCACCGACAGGGGTCAATGAGCAGTTCTTC
CASSPPTGVNEQFF
>NA|TRBJ2-7|TRBV20-1|TRBD2
TGCAGTGCTTTAGCGGGCCCGCCCTACGAGCAGTACTTC
CSALAGPPYEQYF
>once|TRBJ1-1|TRBV18|TRBD1
TGTGCCAGCTCACCACCGAGGACAGGGGCGATGAACACTGAAGCTTTCTTT
CASSPPRTGAMNTEAFF
>NA|TRBJ1-6|TRBV12-3/TRBV12-4|TRBD1
TGTGCCAGCACCCTAAACAGGGGTAATTCACCCCTCCACTTT
CASTLNRGNSPLHF
>few|TRBJ1-2|TRBV6-2/TRBV6-3|NA
TGTGCCAGCAGGAGGGACCAGACCTACACCTTC
CASRRDQTYTF
>NA|TRBJ2-3|TRBV7-9|TRBD2
TGTGCCAGCAGCGTTGGGACTAGCGGGATCACAGATACGCAGTATTTT
CASSVGTSGITDTQYF